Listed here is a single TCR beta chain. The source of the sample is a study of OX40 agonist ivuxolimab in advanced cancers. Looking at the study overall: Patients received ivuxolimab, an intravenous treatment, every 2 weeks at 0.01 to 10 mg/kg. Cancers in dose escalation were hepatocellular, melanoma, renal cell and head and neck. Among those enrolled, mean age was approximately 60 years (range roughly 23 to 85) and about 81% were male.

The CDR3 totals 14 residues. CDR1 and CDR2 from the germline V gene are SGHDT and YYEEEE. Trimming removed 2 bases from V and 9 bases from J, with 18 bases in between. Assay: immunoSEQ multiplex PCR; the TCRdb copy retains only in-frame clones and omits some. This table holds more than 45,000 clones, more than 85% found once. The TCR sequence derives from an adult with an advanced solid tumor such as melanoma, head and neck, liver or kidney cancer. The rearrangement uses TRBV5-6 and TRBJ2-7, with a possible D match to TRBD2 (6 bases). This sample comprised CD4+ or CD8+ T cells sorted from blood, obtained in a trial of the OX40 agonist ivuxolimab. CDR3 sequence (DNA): TGTGCCAGCAGCTTCATACAGGATAAGCGGGTGCAGTACTTC. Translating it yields CASSFIQDKRVQYF. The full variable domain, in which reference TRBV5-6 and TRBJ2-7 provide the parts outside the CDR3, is DAGVTQSPTHLIKTRGQQVTLRCSPKSGHDTVSWYQQALGQGPQFIFQYYEEEERQRGNFPDRFSGHQFPNYSSELNVNALLLGDSALYLCASSFIQDKRVQYFGPGTRLTVT.